One T cell receptor beta chain is described in this entry. The data were taken from a study of shared clonotypes between healthy human individuals. Here immunoSEQ multiplex PCR was the method, and the copy in TCRdb shows in-frame clones only, minus some. The sample has roughly 2.2 million clones; about nine tenths are singletons. The CDR3 runs to 15 residues. Trimming left V 1 base short and J 5 bases short, with 14 bases between. Germline V CDR1 and CDR2: SGHTA, FQGNSA. The sample taken for sequencing was naive CD4+ T cells from PBMCs. The sample's subset: CD45RA+ positively selected. V and J are TRBV7-2 and TRBJ1-1; D uncertain. This receptor was taken from a man between 18 and 35 years old in good health. Some clones in this sample may be carry-over from other donors' samples. The CDR3 sequence: CASSLVPHSQTEAFF. In nucleotides, the CDR3 is TGTGCCAGCAGCTTAGTCCCTCATTCCCAGACTGAAGCTTTCTTT. Looking up the rest from reference TRBV7-2 and TRBJ1-1 gives the full variable domain: GAGVSQSPSNKVTEKGKDVELRCDPISGHTALYWYRQSLGQGLEFLIYFQGNSAPDKSGLPSDRFSAERTGGSVSTLTIQRTQQEDSAVYLCASSLVPHSQTEAFFGQGTRLTVV.